This T cell receptor (beta chain) was identified in a study of cytomegalovirus exposure and HLA in healthy donors. Overall study results and limits: By HLA locus, TCR association rates varied in a later analysis, with DRB1 showing the most and HLA-C the fewest.

The PCR employed 60 Vbeta primers together with 13 Jbeta primers. Sequencing used immunoSEQ multiplex PCR; TCRdb keeps in-frame clones, though not all of them. The sample lists 100,000 or so clones; roughly three quarters were seen once. Notes on this clone: Its antigen is not known.

The CDR3 totals 13 residues. Trimming removed 6 bases from V and 1 base from J, with 9 bases in between. Germline V lookup: CDR1 KGHSH, CDR2 LQKENI. The chain carries TRBV18 and TRBJ2-5, with D uncertain. This clonotype originated in a male donor in good health and CMV-seropositive. Sequenced input: PBMCs. In DNA form, the CDR3 reads TGTGCCAGCTCCGTACGTAGCCAAGAGACCCAGTACTTC. Its protein is CASSVRSQETQYF. The variable domain in full, with the rest retrieved from reference TRBV18 and TRBJ2-5, is NAGVMQNPRHLVRRRGQEARLRCSPMKGHSHVYWYRQLPEEGLKFMVYLQKENIIDESGMPKERFSAEFPKEGPSILRIQQVVRGDSAAYFCASSVRSQETQYFGPGTRLLVL.